The source of this TCR beta chain is a study of shared clonotypes between healthy human individuals. Overall study results and limits: Donor scarcity curtailed the genetic and exposure-history diversity represented herein. What rarefaction showed was incomplete sorted-subset sequencing despite large depth. How much donors shared clonotypes was expected to be affected by sequencing depth.

The V segment lost 9 bases and the J segment 5 bases; nucleotides outside the gene matches: 6. In germline, CDR1 is LGHNA, CDR2 YNFKEQ. This CDR3 has 13 amino acids. Concerning this clone itself: Antigen unknown.

Naive CD45RA+ and memory CD45RA-negative subsets were split from CD4+ cells. TCRdb's table, derived via immunoSEQ multiplex PCR, lists solely in-frame clones and lacks some. The table lists around 600,000 clones, less than 98% of them singletons, with 0.057% in the top ten. Input material: naive CD4+ T cells sorted from blood. The subset here: CD45RA+ positively selected. The sequence came from a woman aged 25 to 39 in good health. The V call is TRBV4-2, the J call TRBJ2-2; 7 nucleotides agree with TRBD1. CDR3 in amino acids: CASTGASTGELFF. The CDR3 coding sequence is TGTGCCAGTACAGGGGCGAGTACCGGGGAGCTGTTTTTT.